The clone carrying this T cell receptor (beta chain) has just a few counts. Its antigen is undetermined. The source of the sample is a study of beta chain features in type 1 diabetes. Study-level points and caveats: A moderate, significant TCRB CDR3 shortening appeared in type 1 diabetes across four CD4+ subsets.

Sequenced material consisted of expressed TCRB transcripts (all of the isolated RNA was reverse transcribed). TCRdb's copy holds only in-frame clones and misses some; the assay was immunoSEQ multiplex PCR. The sample holds hundreds of thousands of clones; over 10% are singletons and the top ten take approximately 0.021%. The receptor's source is a man between 18 and 29 years old with type 1 diabetes. The sequencing sample was made of naive CD4+ T cells from blood.

The CDR3 is CASSRRGDTEAFF. CDR3 nucleotides: TGTGCCAGCAGCCGAAGGGGGGACACTGAAGCTTTCTTT. J is TRBJ1-1 and V is TRBV2, with a weak D call TRBD1 (6 bases). The CDR3 extends over 13 amino acids. Trimming removed 6 bases from V and 3 bases from J, with 11 bases in between. Germline CDR1 is SNHLY and CDR2 is FYNNEI.